The entry that follows covers one T cell receptor (beta chain) sequence. Germline values: CDR1 GTSNPN, CDR2 SVGIG (reference sequence). V was shortened by 8 bases and J by 8 bases, with 18 bases between the two germline ends. The CDR3 has 12 residues. This specimen comes from a study of blood T cell repertoires in COVID-19. Whole-study context: Samples came from the United States, Italy and Spain, spanning acute and convalescent COVID-19.

TCRdb's copy holds only in-frame clones and misses some; the assay was immunoSEQ multiplex PCR. Altogether about 140,000 clones are present, around 81% being singletons, with the ten largest covering 4%. The receptor was derived from a woman aged 55-75 years with acute or convalescent COVID-19. The rearrangement links TRBV30 to TRBJ1-2; D may be TRBD1 (6 bases). The material sequenced was peripheral blood. In DNA, the CDR3 is TGTGCCAACCGCCCCCCAGGGGCCGGCTACACCTTC. Translated: CANRPPGAGYTF.